This T cell receptor beta chain originates from a study of blood T cell repertoires in COVID-19. Turning to the study itself: COVID-19 samples, acute and convalescent, were from the United States, Italy and Spain. The cDNA or gDNA used as material had been derived from T cells, B-cell-depleted T cells, or PBMCs.

Seattle's cohort entered during active infection and was followed longitudinally. CDR3 length equals 16 residues. Germline loops: CDR1 WNHNN, CDR2 SYGVQD (reference sequence). Trimming took 3 bases from V and 2 from J, leaving 17 bases between them. Per the study methods: From reference gene primer amplification, estimates of nucleated cell counts were derived. The data were produced by immunoSEQ multiplex PCR, yet TCRdb's version contains in-frame clones alone and is incomplete. The V and J calls and clone size were taken over from that table, and D and trimming were inferred from the DNA. The sample holds 75,000 to 80,000 clones, about 85% seen once.

The specimen was peripheral blood. The receptor was isolated from a man aged 60 to 69 with COVID-19, enrolled during active disease. The rearrangement uses TRBV10-1 and TRBJ2-7; D is perhaps TRBD1 (6 bases). This CDR3 reads CASSDPSRGTPYEQYF. DNA for the CDR3: TGCGCCAGCAGTGACCCCTCGAGGGGGACCCCCTACGAGCAGTACTTC.